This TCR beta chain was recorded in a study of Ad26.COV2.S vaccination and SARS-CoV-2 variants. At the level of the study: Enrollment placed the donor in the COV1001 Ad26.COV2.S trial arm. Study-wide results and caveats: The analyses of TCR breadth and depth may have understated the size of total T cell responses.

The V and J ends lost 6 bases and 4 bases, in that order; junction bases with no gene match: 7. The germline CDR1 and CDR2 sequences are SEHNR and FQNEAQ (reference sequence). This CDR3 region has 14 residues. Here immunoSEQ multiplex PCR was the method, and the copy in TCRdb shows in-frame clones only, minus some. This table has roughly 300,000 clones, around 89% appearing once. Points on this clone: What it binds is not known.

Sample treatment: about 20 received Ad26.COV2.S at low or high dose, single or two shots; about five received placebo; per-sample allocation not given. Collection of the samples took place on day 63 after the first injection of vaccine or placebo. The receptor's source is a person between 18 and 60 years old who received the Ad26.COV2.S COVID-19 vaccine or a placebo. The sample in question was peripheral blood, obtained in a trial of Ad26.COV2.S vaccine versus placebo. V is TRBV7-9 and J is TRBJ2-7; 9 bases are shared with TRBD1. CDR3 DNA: TGTGCCAGCAGGTCCGGGACAGGGAGTTACGAGCAGTACTTC. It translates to CASRSGTGSYEQYF.